These T cell receptor beta chains were read from a single sample in a study of cytomegalovirus exposure and HLA in healthy donors. The repertoire was sequenced with immunoSEQ multiplex PCR; TCRdb's copy has only in-frame clones and lacks some. The repertoire consists of under 200,000 clones, with roughly 85% occurring once and the leading ten covering approximately 1.3%. What was sequenced was PBMCs. The receptors shown here come from a man aged 30 to 45 in good health and CMV-seronegative. CDR3s include the opening cysteine and the closing phenylalanine or tryptophan. D genes are given only for firm matches. Only part of the rows carry a size: once, few, many, or a class if the clone is expanded.

once,TRBD1,TRBV2,TRBJ1-5,TGTGCCAGCAGTGGACAGGGTGGGAGAGCTCAGCCCCAGCATTTT,CASSGQGGRAQPQHF
-,-,TRBV5-4,TRBJ1-2,TGTGCCAGCAGCCTCGATCTTTCCCGGGATTATGGCTACACCTTC,CASSLDLSRDYGYTF
-,TRBD1,TRBV30,TRBJ1-5,TGTGCCTGGAGCCAAATGGGGACAGGGGGCAATCAGCCCCAGCATTTT,CAWSQMGTGGNQPQHF
-,-,TRBV7-9,TRBJ2-1,TGTGCCAGCAGCTTTACCGCTAGCCCGGATGAGCAGTTCTTC,CASSFTASPDEQFF
-,TRBD2,TRBV28,TRBJ2-1,TGTGCCAGCAGTTTGCCGGGACTAGCGGGCTCCTACAATGAGCAGTTCTTC,CASSLPGLAGSYNEQFF
-,-,TRBV19,TRBJ1-1,TGTGCCAGTAGTAGGGGGCCCCCGAACACTGAAGCTTTCTTT,CASSRGPPNTEAFF
-,TRBD1,TRBV28,TRBJ2-3,TGTGCCAGCAGTTTAAGGGGACAGGGCACAGATACGCAGTATTTT,CASSLRGQGTDTQYF
-,-,TRBV20-1,TRBJ2-3,TGCAGTGCTCGTCCTACAGATACGCAGTATTTT,CSARPTDTQYF
-,-,TRBV18,TRBJ2-4,TGTGCCAGCTCACCACCCCTAGCCAAAAACATTCAGTACTTC,CASSPPLAKNIQYF
-,TRBD2,TRBV5-8,TRBJ2-1,TGTGCCAGCAGCTTGGAACTAGCGGACAATGAGCAGTTCTTC,CASSLELADNEQFF
-,TRBD1,TRBV6-6,TRBJ1-4,TGTGCCAGCAGTCCACAGGGGAGCGAAAAACTGTTTTTT,CASSPQGSEKLFF
-,TRBD2,TRBV6-1,TRBJ2-7,TGTGCCAGCAATAAGGCCGGGACTAGCGCTTACGAGCAGTACTTC,CASNKAGTSAYEQYF
-,TRBD2,TRBV11-2,TRBJ2-7,TGTGCCAGCACCCCAGGGACTAGCGCCTACGAGCAGTACTTC,CASTPGTSAYEQYF
-,-,TRBV4-3,TRBJ2-1,TGCGCCAGCAGCCAAGACCAGCCTACCCTTCTGCGGGAGCAGTTCTTC,CASSQDQPTLLREQFF
few,TRBD2,TRBV29-1,TRBJ2-1,TGCAGCGTGTTGGCGGGAGGGTTCGATGAGCAGTTCTTC,CSVLAGGFDEQFF
-,-,TRBV19,TRBJ2-7,TGTGCCAGTAGCCCCACAGGGAACGAGCAGTACTTC,CASSPTGNEQYF
-,TRBD1,TRBV11-3,TRBJ2-2,TGTGCCAGCAGCTTCACCGGGACAGCGAACACCGGGGAGCTGTTTTTT,CASSFTGTANTGELFF
-,TRBD1,TRBV10-3,TRBJ1-3,TGTGCCATCAGAGGACAGGGGGCTGGAAACACCATATATTTT,CAIRGQGAGNTIYF
-,-,TRBV15,TRBJ1-5,TGTGCCACCAGCAGACCGAATCAGCCCCAGCATTTT,CATSRPNQPQHF
-,-,TRBV28,TRBJ2-7,TGTGCCAGCAGGATGCGGGCCTTAGTCTCCTACGAGCAGTACTTC,CASRMRALVSYEQYF
-,-,TRBV28,TRBJ1-5,TGTGCCAGCAGTTTTGTACAGGGCAATCAGCCCCAGCATTTT,CASSFVQGNQPQHF
-,TRBD2,TRBV5-1,TRBJ2-5,TGCGCCAGCAGCCCAAGGACTAGCGGGGGGGCAGAGACCCAGTACTTC,CASSPRTSGGAETQYF
-,-,TRBV27,TRBJ2-2,TGTGCCAGCAGTTTATCGGGCGCCGGGGAGCTGTTTTTT,CASSLSGAGELFF
-,-,TRBV28,TRBJ2-2,TGTGCCAGCAGTTTACCAGGGACGAACACCGGGGAGCTGTTTTTT,CASSLPGTNTGELFF
-,-,TRBV5-4,TRBJ2-7,TGTGCCAGCAGCCAGGGATCTCGGCAGTACTTC,CASSQGSRQYF
-,TRBD2,TRBV14,TRBJ2-7,TGTGCCAGCAGCCATAGCGGGGGGCCGTCCTACGAGCAGTACTTC,CASSHSGGPSYEQYF
-,-,TRBV14,TRBJ1-1,TGTGCCAGCAGCCGTCGACAGGAAACTGAAGCTTTCTTT,CASSRRQETEAFF
-,TRBD1,TRBV19,TRBJ1-1,TGTGCCAGTAGTCGGGACAGGGTCACTGAAGCTTTCTTT,CASSRDRVTEAFF
-,TRBD1,TRBV28,TRBJ1-3,TGTGCCAGCAGTTCCCCAGGGGGCCCGTCTGGAAACACCATATATTTT,CASSSPGGPSGNTIYF
-,-,TRBV7-2,TRBJ1-1,TGTGCCAGCAGCGAGGGGACAATGAACACTGAAGCTTTCTTT,CASSEGTMNTEAFF
-,-,TRBV19,TRBJ2-7,TGTGCCACCCTGGAGGGTCGCTTGCAGTACTTC,CATLEGRLQYF
-,TRBD1,TRBV27,TRBJ2-7,TGTGCCAGCAGTTTTAAACCGGGACAGGGGATCTACGAGCAGTACTTC,CASSFKPGQGIYEQYF
-,TRBD2,TRBV30,TRBJ2-2,TGTGCCTGGAGTTCTCGACTAGCGACGGGGGAGCTGTTTTTT,CAWSSRLATGELFF
-,-,TRBV28,TRBJ1-6,TGTGCCACCTCGCCCCGCCCCGAGCAGGTGATTTCACCCCTCCACTTT,CATSPRPEQVISPLHF
few,-,TRBV5-1,TRBJ2-7,TGCGCCAGCAGCGAGACAGGTCCGCGGGAGCAGTACTTC,CASSETGPREQYF
-,TRBD1,TRBV5-1,TRBJ2-7,TGCGCCAGCAGTCCGGGACAGGGGGTACAGGACGAGCAGTACTTC,CASSPGQGVQDEQYF
-,-,TRBV28,TRBJ2-7,TGTGCCAGCAGCGTAGGGGACGAGCAGTACTTC,CASSVGDEQYF
few,TRBD1,TRBV5-4,TRBJ2-7,TGTGCCAGCAGCAAATGGACAGGCCTCTACGAGCAGTACTTC,CASSKWTGLYEQYF
-,-,TRBV2,TRBJ2-2,TGTGCCAGCAGCCAGAGAGGAGGATTGAACACCGGGGAGCTGTTTTTT,CASSQRGGLNTGELFF
-,TRBD1,TRBV5-1,TRBJ2-7,TGCGCCAGCAGCTTGGCCGGGACAGGGGGGACCTACGAGCAGTACTTC,CASSLAGTGGTYEQYF
-,TRBD2,TRBV19,TRBJ2-7,TGTGCCACCCGACTAGCGGGAGAAGGCGAGCAGTACTTC,CATRLAGEGEQYF